The present T cell receptor beta chain was sequenced within a study of shared clonotypes between healthy human individuals. Study-level points and caveats: Some clonotypes were shared by all four sorted-subset donors, while others were not shared. The non-shared ones had lower generation probabilities than the shared ones.

Recent acute infections and vaccinations were absent in the healthy HIV-negative adult donors. As regards this clone: Its specificity is not known.

Libraries were prepared by immunoSEQ multiplex PCR; TCRdb keeps only in-frame clonotypes and omits some of them. The table has roughly 2,300,000 clones, 92% seen once. The sample consisted of naive CD4+ T cells from PBMCs. Subset defined: CD45RA+ positively selected. This sequence was found in a man between 18 and 35 years old in good health. Some clones in this sample may be carry-over from other donors' samples.

The CDR3 DNA is TGTGCCACCAGCGGCGGCCCTGGGGGGGAGCTGTTTTTT. As protein: CATSGGPGGELFF. The chain is built from TRBV2 and TRBJ2-2, with TRBD2 as a possible D gene (5 bases). The CDR3 totals 13 residues. The germline V gene encodes CDR1 SNHLY and CDR2 FYNNEI. V lost 10 bases and J lost 8, with 17 bases in between.